Below, 6 T cell receptor beta chains from the same sample are listed, as sequenced in a study of blood T cell repertoires in COVID-19 (dated by TCRdb to about 2020). The library came from the immunoSEQ multiplex PCR assay. As stored in TCRdb, this immuneACCESS dataset retains in-frame rearrangements with V and J assigned. A fraction of the clones does not appear; measured against another copy, unresolved V genes explain less than half of the discrepancy, and the remainder lacks a known reason. This sample gives 90,000 to 110,000 clones in total; approximately 90% of them show up just once. The top ten hold around 1.1% of the sample. Material for sequencing was peripheral blood. The receptors here all came from a human donor in a cohort sampled during active COVID-19.

The count of this clone is one. The J gene is TRBJ2-3, the V gene TRBV6-6; TRBD2 matches 7 bases. Germline assignment: CDR1 MNHNY and CDR2 SVGAGI (reference sequence). The V gene end was trimmed by 2 bases and the J gene end by 1 base; junction bases not matched to a gene: 3. This CDR3 spans 15 amino acids. In DNA, the CDR3 is TGTGCCAGCAGTTACGGTGGGGGGGGCACAGATACGCAGTATTTT. Amino acid sequence: CASSYGGGGTDTQYF.

This chain uses TRBV10-3 with TRBJ2-2; D ambiguous. Trimming pared 3 bases from V and 2 bases from J, leaving 16 bases between. The CDR3 runs 17 residues. Per germline, CDR1 ENHRY and CDR2 SYGVKD. This chain's CDR3 is CAISDGETLFNTGELFF. The DNA for the CDR3 is TGTGCCATCAGTGATGGAGAAACCTTGTTTAACACCGGGGAGCTGTTTTTT.

The chain couples TRBV5-5 to TRBJ2-7; 8 bases agree with TRBD1. Germline CDR1 reads SGHKS; CDR2 reads YYEKEE (reference sequence). Losses at the gene ends were 4 bases for V and 4 bases for J; bases not matched to a gene: 7. This CDR3 has 14 residues. The CDR3 sequence is CASSVDRADYEQYF. The CDR3 region has the DNA TGTGCCAGCAGCGTGGACAGGGCGGATTACGAGCAGTACTTC.

This sequence joins TRBV5-4 and TRBJ2-3; 7 bases match TRBD2. Germline loops: CDR1 SGHNT, CDR2 YYREEE (reference sequence). V dropped 6 bases and J dropped 1; count of bases not matched to a gene: 14. This CDR3 has 17 residues. The CDR3 DNA reads TGTGCCAGCACCCCGGGAATTGGGCTAGCGGGCACAGATACGCAGTATTTT. Translation gives CASTPGIGLAGTDTQYF.

This clone occurred a few times. This rearrangement joins TRBV5-1 to TRBJ2-3; 11 bases align to TRBD2. This CDR3 comprises 15 residues. The junction had 5 bases not matched to a gene; V was cut back by 4 bases and J by 4 bases. Germline CDR1 is SGHRS and CDR2 is YFSETQ. The CDR3 reads CASSLLAGGADTQYF. Written as DNA, the CDR3 is TGCGCCAGCAGCCTCCTAGCGGGAGGCGCAGATACGCAGTATTTT.

In DNA form, the CDR3 reads TGCGCCAGCAGCCGAGACATCAGTGAAGCTTTCTTT. This translates into CASSRDISEAFF. The chain combines TRBV5-1 with TRBJ1-1; no clear D. The germline V gene has CDR1 SGHRS and CDR2 YFSETQ. The CDR3 loop spans 12 amino acids. Trimming took 4 bases from V and 7 from J, leaving 11 bases between them.